This entry describes one T cell receptor beta chain. RNA transcripts were the template, and TCR beta CDR3 regions were amplified from them. Investigators did first-round RT-PCR with HTBI primers, then second-round multiplex PCR. MiXCR was run by TCRdb on the multiplex PCR reads, yielding one entry per CDR3 protein. The sample includes around 340,000 distinct CDR3 sequences, 17% seen only once; the top ten take over 9%. Physicians reached a diagnosis by relying on clinical symptoms, serum thyroxine, TRAb, thyroid ultrasound and orbital computed tomography. This record comes from a study of Graves' ophthalmopathy and Graves' hyperthyroidism. This TCR was sampled from an adult man with Graves' ophthalmopathy. Input material: peripheral blood.

The CDR3 region is CASSPGTSGISSGANVLTF. The CDR3 DNA reads as TGTGCCAGCAGCCCCGGGACTAGCGGGATTAGCTCTGGGGCCAACGTCCTGACTTTC. This rearrangement joins TRBV3-1 to TRBJ2-6; 13 positions agree with TRBD2. The germline V gene has CDR1 LGHDT and CDR2 YNNKEL (reference sequence). Unmatched junction bases numbered 6, after V lost 4 bases and J lost 0 bases. The CDR3 sequence is 19 residues long.